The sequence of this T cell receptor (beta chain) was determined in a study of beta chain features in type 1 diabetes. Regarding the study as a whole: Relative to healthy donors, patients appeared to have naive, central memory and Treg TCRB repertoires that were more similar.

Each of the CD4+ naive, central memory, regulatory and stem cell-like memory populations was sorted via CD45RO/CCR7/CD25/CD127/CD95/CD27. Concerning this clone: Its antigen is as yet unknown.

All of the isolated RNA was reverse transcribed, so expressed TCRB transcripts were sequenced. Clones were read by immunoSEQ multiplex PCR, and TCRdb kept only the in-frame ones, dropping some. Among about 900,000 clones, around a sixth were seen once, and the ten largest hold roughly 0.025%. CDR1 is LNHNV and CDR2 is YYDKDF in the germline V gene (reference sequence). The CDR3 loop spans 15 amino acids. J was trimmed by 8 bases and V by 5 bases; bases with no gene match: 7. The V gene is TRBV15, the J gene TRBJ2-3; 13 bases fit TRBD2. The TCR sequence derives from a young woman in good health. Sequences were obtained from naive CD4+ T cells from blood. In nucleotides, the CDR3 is TGTGCCACCAGCCCCCAAGGACTAGCGGGGGTTACGCAGTATTTT. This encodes CATSPQGLAGVTQYF.